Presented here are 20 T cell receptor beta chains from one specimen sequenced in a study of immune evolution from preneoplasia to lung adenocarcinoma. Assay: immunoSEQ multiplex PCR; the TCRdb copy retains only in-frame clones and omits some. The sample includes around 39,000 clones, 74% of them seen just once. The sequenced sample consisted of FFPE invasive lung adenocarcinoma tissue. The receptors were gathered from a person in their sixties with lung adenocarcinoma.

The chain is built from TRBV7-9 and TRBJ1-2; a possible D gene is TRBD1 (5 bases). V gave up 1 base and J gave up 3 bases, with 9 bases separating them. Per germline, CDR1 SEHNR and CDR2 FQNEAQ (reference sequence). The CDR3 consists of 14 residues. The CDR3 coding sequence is TGTGCCAGCAGCTTAGGAGGGGTAGACTATGGCTACACCTTC. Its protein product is CASSLGGVDYGYTF.

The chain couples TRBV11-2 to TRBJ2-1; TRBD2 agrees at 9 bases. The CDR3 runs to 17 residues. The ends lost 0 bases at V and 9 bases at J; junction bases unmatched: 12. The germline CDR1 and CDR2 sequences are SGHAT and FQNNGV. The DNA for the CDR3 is TGTGCCAGCAGCTTAGAACTTTTTGCGGGAGGGCCCTCTGAGCAGTTCTTC. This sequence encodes CASSLELFAGGPSEQFF.

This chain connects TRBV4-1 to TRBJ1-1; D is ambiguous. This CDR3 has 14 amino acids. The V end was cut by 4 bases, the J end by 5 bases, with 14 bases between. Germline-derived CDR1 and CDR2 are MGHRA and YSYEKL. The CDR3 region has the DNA TGCGCCAGCAGCCGGGCGGGGTCGGGGACTGAAGCTTTCTTT. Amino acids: CASSRAGSGTEAFF.

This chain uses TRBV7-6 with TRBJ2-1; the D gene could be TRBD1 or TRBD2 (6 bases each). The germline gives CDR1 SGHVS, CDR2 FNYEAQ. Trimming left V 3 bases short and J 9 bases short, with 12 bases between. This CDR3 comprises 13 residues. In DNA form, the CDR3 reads TGTGCCAGCAGCTTGTCGGGGGCCGGTGAGCAGTTCTTC. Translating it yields CASSLSGAGEQFF.

DNA of the CDR3: TGTGCCAGCAGTTTAATGTGGGGAGATACGCAGTATTTT. Translated, it gives CASSLMWGDTQYF. The chain is built from TRBV27 and TRBJ2-3, with D unresolved. V was trimmed by 2 bases and J by 5 bases, leaving 8 bases between them. Germline V gives CDR1 MNHEY, CDR2 SMNVEV (reference sequence). The CDR3 has 13 amino acids.

The CDR3 region has the DNA TGTGCCAGCAGCCACCGCGGACAGTCGAACACCGGGGAGCTGTTTTTT. Translated: CASSHRGQSNTGELFF. The V and J genes are TRBV7-9 and TRBJ2-2; a weak D match, TRBD1 (6 bases). The germline gives CDR1 SEHNR, CDR2 FQNEAQ (reference sequence). Trimming took 5 bases from V and 0 from J, leaving 13 bases between them. The CDR3 totals 16 residues.

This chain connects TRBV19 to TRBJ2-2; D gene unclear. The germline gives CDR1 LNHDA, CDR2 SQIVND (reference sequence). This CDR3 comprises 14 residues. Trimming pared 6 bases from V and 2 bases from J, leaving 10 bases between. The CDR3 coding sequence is TGTGCCAGTAGGACAAGCCCTAACACCGGGGAGCTGTTTTTT. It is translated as CASRTSPNTGELFF.

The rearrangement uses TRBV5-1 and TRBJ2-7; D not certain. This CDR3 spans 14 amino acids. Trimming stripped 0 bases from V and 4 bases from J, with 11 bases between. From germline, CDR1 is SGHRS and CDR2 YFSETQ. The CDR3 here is CASSLGGISYEQYF. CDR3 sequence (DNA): TGCGCCAGCAGCTTGGGGGGTATAAGTTACGAGCAGTACTTC.

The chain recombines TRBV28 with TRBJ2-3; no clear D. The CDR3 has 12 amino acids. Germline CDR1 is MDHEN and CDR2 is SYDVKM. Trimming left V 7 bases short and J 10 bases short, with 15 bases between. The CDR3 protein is CASTPGRPAQYF. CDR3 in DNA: TGTGCCAGCACCCCCGGGCGGCCGGCGCAGTATTTT. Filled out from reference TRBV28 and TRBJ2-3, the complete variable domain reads DVKVTQSSRYLVKRTGEKVFLECVQDMDHENMFWYRQDPGLGLRLIYFSYDVKMKEKGDIPEGYSVSREKKERFSLILESASTNQTSMYLCASTPGRPAQYFGPGTRLTVL.

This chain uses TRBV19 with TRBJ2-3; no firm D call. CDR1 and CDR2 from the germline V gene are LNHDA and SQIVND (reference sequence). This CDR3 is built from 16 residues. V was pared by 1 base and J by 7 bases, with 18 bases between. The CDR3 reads CASSIARNRVGNTQYF. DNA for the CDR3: TGTGCCAGTAGTATAGCCCGCAACCGCGTAGGGAATACGCAGTATTTT.

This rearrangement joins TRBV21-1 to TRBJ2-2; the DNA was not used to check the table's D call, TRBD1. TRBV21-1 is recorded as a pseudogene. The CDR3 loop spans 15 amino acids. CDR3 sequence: CASSKWRGRTGELFF. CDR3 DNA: TGTGCCAGCAGCAAGTGGAGGGGGCGTACCGGGGAGCTGTTTTTT.

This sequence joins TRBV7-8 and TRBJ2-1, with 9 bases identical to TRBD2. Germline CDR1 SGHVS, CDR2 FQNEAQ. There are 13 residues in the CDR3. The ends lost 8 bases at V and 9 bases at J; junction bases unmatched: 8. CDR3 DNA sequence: TGTGCCAGCGGGGCGGGAGGGCCGCTTGAGCAGTTCTTC. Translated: CASGAGGPLEQFF.

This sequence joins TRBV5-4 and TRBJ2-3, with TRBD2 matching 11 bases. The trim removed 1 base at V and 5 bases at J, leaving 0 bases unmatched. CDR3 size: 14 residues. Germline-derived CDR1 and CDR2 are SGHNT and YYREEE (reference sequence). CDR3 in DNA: TGTGCCAGCAGCTTGACTAGCGGGAGAGATACGCAGTATTTT. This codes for CASSLTSGRDTQYF. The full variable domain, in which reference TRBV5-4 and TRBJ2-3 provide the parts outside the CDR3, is ETGVTQSPTHLIKTRGQQVTLRCSSQSGHNTVSWYQQALGQGPQFIFQYYREEENGRGNFPPRFSGLQFPNYSSELNVNALELDDSALYLCASSLTSGRDTQYFGPGTRLTVL.

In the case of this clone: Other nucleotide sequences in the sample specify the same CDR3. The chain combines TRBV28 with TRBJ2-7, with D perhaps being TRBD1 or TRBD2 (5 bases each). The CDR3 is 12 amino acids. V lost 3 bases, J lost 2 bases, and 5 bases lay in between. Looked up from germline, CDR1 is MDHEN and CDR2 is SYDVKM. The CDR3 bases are TGTGCCAGCAGTTTGGGGGCCTACGAGCAGTACTTC. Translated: CASSLGAYEQYF.

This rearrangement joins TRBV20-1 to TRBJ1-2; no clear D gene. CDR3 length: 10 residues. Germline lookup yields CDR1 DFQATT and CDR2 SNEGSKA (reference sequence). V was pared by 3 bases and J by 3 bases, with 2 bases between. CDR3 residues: CSASYYGYTF. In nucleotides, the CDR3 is TGCAGTGCTAGCTACTATGGCTACACCTTC.

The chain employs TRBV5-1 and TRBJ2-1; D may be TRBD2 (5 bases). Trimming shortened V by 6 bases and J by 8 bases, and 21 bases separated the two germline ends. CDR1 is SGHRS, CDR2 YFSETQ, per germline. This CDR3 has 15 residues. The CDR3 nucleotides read TGCGCCAGCAAAGGCAAGGAGGTCGGATCCCATGAGCAGTTCTTC. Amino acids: CASKGKEVGSHEQFF.

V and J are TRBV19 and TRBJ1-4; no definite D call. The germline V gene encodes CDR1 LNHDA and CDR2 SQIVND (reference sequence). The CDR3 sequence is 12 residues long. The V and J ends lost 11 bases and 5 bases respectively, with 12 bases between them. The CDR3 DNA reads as TGTGCCTCCTTAGGGCGAAATGAAAAACTGTTTTTT. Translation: CASLGRNEKLFF.

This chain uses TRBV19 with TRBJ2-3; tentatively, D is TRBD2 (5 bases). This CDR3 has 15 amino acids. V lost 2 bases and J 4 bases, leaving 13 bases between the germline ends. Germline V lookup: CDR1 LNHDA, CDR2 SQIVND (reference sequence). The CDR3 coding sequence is TGTGCCAGTAGTATAAGAGGGAAGGAATCAGATACGCAGTATTTT. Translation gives CASSIRGKESDTQYF.

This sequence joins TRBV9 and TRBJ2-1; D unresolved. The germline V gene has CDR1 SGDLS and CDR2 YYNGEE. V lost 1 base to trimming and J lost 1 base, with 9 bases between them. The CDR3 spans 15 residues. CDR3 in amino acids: CASSVRPTSYNEQFF. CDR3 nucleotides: TGTGCCAGCAGCGTACGCCCCACATCCTACAATGAGCAGTTCTTC.

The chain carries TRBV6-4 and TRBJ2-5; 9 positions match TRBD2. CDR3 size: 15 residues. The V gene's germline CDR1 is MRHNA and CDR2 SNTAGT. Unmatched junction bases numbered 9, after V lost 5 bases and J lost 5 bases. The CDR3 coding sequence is TGTGCCAGCAGTCCCGTAGCGGGAGAGGGGGAGACCCAGTACTTC. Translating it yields CASSPVAGEGETQYF.